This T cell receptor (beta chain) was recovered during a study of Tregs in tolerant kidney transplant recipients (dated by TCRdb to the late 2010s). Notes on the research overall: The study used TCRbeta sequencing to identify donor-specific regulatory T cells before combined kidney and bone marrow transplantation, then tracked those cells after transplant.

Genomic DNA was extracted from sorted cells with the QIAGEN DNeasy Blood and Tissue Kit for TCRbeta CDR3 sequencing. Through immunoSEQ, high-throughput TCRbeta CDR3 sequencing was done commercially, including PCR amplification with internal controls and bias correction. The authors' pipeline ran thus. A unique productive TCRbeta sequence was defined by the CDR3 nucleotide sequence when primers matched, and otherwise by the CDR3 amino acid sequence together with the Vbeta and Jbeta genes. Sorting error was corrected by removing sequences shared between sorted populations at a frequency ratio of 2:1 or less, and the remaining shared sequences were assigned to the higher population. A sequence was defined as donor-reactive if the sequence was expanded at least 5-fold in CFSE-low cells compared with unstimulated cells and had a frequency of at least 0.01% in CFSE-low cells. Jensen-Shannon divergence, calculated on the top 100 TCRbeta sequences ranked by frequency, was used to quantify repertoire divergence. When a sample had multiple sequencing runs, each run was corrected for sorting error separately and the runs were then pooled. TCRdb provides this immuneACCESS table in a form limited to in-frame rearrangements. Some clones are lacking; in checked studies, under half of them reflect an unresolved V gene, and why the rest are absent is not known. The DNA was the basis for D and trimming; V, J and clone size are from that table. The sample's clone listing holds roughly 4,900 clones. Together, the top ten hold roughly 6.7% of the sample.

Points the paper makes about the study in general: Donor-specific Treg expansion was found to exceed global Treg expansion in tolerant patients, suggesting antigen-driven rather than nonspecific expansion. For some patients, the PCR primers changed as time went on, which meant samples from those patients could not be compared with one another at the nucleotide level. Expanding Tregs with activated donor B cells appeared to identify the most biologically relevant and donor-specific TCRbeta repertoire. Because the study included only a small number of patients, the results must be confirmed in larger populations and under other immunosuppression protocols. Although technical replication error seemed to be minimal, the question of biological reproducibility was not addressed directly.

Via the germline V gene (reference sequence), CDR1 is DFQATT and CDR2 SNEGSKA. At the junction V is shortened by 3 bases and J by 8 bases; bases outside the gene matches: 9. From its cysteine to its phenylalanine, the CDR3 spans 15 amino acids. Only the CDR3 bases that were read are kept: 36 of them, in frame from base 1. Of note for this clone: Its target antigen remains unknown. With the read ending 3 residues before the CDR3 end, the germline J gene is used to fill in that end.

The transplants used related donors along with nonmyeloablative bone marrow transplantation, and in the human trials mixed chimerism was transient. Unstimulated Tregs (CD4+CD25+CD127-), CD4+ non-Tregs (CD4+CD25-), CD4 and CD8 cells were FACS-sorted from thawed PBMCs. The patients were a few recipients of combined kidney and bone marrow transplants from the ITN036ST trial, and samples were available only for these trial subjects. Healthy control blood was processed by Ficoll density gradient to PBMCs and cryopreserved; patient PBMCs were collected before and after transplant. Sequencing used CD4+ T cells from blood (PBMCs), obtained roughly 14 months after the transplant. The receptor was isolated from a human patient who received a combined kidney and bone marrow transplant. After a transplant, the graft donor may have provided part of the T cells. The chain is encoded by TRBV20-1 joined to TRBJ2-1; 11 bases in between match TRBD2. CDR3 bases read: TGCAGTGCTAGGCCACTAGCGGGGGATTGGGATGAG. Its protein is CSARPLAGDWDE. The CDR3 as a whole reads CSARPLAGDWDEQFF.